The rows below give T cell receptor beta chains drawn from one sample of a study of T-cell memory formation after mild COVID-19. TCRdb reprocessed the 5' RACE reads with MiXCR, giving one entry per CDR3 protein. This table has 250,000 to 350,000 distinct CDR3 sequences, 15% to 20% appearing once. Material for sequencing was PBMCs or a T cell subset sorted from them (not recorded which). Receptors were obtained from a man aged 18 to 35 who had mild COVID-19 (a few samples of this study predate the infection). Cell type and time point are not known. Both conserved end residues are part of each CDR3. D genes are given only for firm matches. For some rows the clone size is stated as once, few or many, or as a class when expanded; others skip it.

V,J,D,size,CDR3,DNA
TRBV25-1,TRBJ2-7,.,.,CASRRDTYFQQYF,TGTGCCAGCAGACGGGACACCTATTTTCAGCAGTACTTC
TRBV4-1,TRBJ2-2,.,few,CASSHSLTVRSNTGELFF,TGCGCCAGCAGCCACTCCTTGACTGTACGCTCGAACACCGGGGAGCTGTTTTTT
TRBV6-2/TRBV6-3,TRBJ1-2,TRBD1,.,CASSYNRDSENYGYTF,TGTGCCAGCAGTTACAACCGGGACAGTGAGAACTATGGCTACACCTTC
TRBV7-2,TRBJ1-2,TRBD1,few,CASSLRLGQEGSYGYTF,TGTGCCAGCAGTCTAAGGCTGGGACAGGAGGGAAGCTATGGCTACACCTTC
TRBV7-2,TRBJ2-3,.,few,CAISLRISADTQYF,TGTGCCATCTCTCTTCGGATTTCCGCAGATACGCAGTATTTT
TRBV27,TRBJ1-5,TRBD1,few,CASSLFWDRGSNQPQHF,TGTGCCAGCAGTTTATTCTGGGACAGGGGAAGCAATCAGCCCCAGCATTTT
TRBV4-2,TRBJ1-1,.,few,CASSQDQRTGTEAFF,TGTGCCAGCAGCCAAGATCAGCGAACAGGGACTGAAGCTTTCTTT
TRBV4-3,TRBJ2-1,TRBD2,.,CASSHRGGSYNEQFF,TGCGCCAGCAGCCACCGGGGGGGCTCCTACAATGAGCAGTTCTTC
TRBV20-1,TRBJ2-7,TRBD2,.,CSARGDSLHYEQYF,TGCAGTGCCCGGGGGGACTCCCTCCACTACGAGCAGTACTTC
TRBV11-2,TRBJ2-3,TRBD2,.,CASSSTGTSGGFRTDTQYF,TGTGCCAGCAGCTCCACCGGGACTAGCGGGGGGTTTCGAACAGATACGCAGTATTTT
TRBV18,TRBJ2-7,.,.,CASSPIPGTGRFEQYF,TGTGCCAGCTCACCCATCCCGGGCACAGGGAGGTTTGAGCAGTACTTC
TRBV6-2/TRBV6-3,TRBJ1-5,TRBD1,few,CASSYADRANQPQHF,TGTGCCAGCAGTTACGCCGACAGGGCTAATCAGCCCCAGCATTTT
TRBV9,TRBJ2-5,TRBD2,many,CASSLKHASGGFQETQYF,TGTGCCAGCAGCCTCAAACACGCTAGCGGGGGGTTCCAAGAGACCCAGTACTTC
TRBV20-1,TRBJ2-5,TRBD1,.,CSANSRQGQETQYF,TGCAGTGCAAACTCCCGACAGGGCCAAGAGACCCAGTACTTC
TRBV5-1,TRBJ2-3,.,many,CASTTPAGRTDTQYF,TGCGCCAGCACCACCCCGGCCGGACGCACAGATACGCAGTATTTT
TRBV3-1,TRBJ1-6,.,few,CASSQGGAPPSPLHF,TGTGCCAGCAGCCAAGGAGGAGCTCCCCCCTCACCCCTCCACTTT
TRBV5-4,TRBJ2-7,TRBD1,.,CASSGQGSYEQYF,TGTGCCAGCAGCGGACAGGGGTCCTACGAGCAGTACTTC
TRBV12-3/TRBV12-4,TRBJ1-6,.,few,CASSPQGGGITLHF,TGTGCCAGCAGTCCACAGGGTGGGGGCATAACCCTCCACTTT
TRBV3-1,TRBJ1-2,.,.,CASSQDGTGYGYTF,TGTGCCAGCAGCCAAGATGGAACGGGTTATGGCTACACCTTC
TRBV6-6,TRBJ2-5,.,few,CASSPQAAGTETQYF,TGTGCCAGCAGTCCACAGGCGGCGGGGACAGAGACCCAGTACTTC
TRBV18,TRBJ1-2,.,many,CASSPPQNYGYTF,TGTGCCAGCTCACCACCCCAGAACTATGGCTACACCTTC
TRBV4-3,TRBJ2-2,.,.,CASSRNPGANTGELFF,TGCGCCAGCAGCAGAAATCCGGGGGCGAACACCGGGGAGCTGTTTTTT
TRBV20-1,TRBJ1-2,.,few,CSARDVGADSYGYTF,TGCAGTGCTAGAGACGTCGGGGCAGACAGCTATGGCTACACCTTC
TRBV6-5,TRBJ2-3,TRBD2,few,CASSGSGGAGDTQYF,TGTGCCAGCAGCGGTAGCGGGGGGGCGGGGGATACGCAGTATTTT
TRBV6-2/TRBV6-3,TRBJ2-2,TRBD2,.,CASRSGLAAFGIGELFF,TGTGCCAGCAGATCGGGACTAGCGGCTTTTGGCATCGGGGAGCTGTTTTTT
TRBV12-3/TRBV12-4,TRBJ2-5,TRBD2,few,CASTTFWVDGGGRPQETQYF,TGTGCCAGCACCACGTTTTGGGTTGATGGAGGCGGGAGGCCCCAAGAGACCCAGTACTTC
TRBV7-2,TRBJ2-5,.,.,CASSFFSETQYF,TGTGCCAGCAGCTTCTTCTCGGAGACCCAGTACTTC
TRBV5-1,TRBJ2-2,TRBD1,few,CASSAGTGDTGELFF,TGCGCCAGCAGCGCCGGGACAGGGGACACCGGGGAGCTGTTTTTT
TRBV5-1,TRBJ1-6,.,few,CASSLAGKNSPLHF,TGCGCCAGCAGCTTAGCAGGCAAGAATTCACCCCTCCACTTT
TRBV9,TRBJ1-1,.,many,CASSPSLEDTEAFF,TGTGCCAGCAGCCCTAGTCTAGAAGACACTGAAGCTTTCTTT
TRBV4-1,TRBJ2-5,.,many,CASSQEYSGQETQYF,TGCGCCAGCAGCCAAGAATATTCCGGACAAGAGACCCAGTACTTC
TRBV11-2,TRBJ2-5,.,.,CASSIQTLWETQYF,TGTGCCAGCAGCATCCAGACCCTGTGGGAGACCCAGTACTTC
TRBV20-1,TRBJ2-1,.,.,CSASPGAAEQFF,TGCAGTGCTAGCCCGGGGGCGGCTGAGCAGTTCTTC
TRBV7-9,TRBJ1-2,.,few,CASSSGQSSGYTF,TGTGCCAGCAGCTCCGGACAGAGCTCTGGCTACACCTTC
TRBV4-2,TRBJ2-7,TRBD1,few,CASSQGTGWYEQYF,TGTGCCAGCAGCCAAGGGACAGGGTGGTACGAGCAGTACTTC
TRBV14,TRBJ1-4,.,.,CASSQSFVATNEKLFF,TGTGCCAGCAGCCAATCTTTCGTAGCTACTAATGAAAAACTGTTTTTT
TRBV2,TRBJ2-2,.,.,CASRDSPVTGELFF,TGTGCCAGCAGGGACTCCCCCGTAACCGGGGAGCTGTTTTTT
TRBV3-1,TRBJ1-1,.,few,CASSQGPQRDPAFF,TGTGCCAGCAGCCAAGGTCCCCAGAGGGATCCAGCTTTCTTT
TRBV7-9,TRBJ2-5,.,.,CASSFSLALGTQYF,TGTGCCAGCAGCTTTAGCCTAGCGTTGGGGACCCAGTACTTC
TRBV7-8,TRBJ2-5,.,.,CASRGTSSETQYF,TGTGCCAGCCGGGGCACGTCTTCCGAGACCCAGTACTTC
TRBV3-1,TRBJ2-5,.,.,CASSQGRRETQYF,TGTGCCAGCAGCCAGGGGAGGCGGGAGACCCAGTACTTC
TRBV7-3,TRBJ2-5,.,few,CASSQLGPQETQYF,TGTGCCAGCAGCCAGCTGGGCCCGCAAGAGACCCAGTACTTC
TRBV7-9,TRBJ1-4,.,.,CASSFIGGVNEKLFF,TGTGCCAGCAGCTTCATTGGAGGGGTTAATGAAAAACTGTTTTTT
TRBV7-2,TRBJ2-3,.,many,CASSFGYYTDTQYF,TGTGCCAGCAGCTTCGGTTATTACACAGATACGCAGTATTTT
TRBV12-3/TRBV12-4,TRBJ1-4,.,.,CASSSIDGNEKLFF,TGTGCCAGCAGTTCCATCGACGGTAATGAAAAACTGTTTTTT
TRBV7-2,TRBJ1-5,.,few,CASSRRQNNQPQHF,TGTGCCAGCAGCCGAAGACAGAACAATCAGCCCCAGCATTTT
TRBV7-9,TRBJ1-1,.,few,CASSSPAGEAFF,TGTGCCAGCAGCTCCCCGGCGGGGGAAGCTTTCTTT
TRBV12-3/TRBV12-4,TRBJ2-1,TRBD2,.,CASRDRGGGLDEQFF,TGTGCCAGCAGAGACCGGGGCGGGGGGTTGGATGAGCAGTTCTTC
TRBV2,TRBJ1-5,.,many,CASSGTDSNQPQHF,TGTGCCAGCAGTGGGACAGATAGCAATCAGCCCCAGCATTTT
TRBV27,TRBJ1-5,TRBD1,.,CASSPRQGAHAEPQHF,TGTGCCAGCAGTCCGCGACAGGGGGCTCATGCGGAGCCCCAGCATTTT
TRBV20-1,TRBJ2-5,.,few,CSASDGFQETQYF,TGCAGTGCTAGTGATGGCTTCCAAGAGACCCAGTACTTC
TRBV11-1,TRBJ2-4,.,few,CASSISGAENIQYF,TGTGCCAGCAGTATCTCAGGGGCGGAAAACATTCAGTACTTC
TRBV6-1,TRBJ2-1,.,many,CASSEPGVSEQFF,TGTGCCAGCAGTGAGCCAGGGGTATCTGAGCAGTTCTTC
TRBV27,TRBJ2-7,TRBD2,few,CASSLSSGGIYEQYF,TGTGCCAGCAGTTTGTCTAGCGGGGGTATTTACGAGCAGTACTTC
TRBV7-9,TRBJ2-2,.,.,CASSLRDAGELFF,TGTGCCAGCAGCTTGCGGGACGCCGGGGAGCTGTTTTTT
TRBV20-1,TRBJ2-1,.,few,CSAPARSAYNEQFF,TGCAGTGCTCCCGCGCGGAGCGCTTACAATGAGCAGTTCTTC
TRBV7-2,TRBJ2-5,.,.,CASSLVADQETQYF,TGTGCCAGCAGCTTAGTAGCGGACCAAGAGACCCAGTACTTC
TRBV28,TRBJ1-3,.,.,CASSLMGIGNTIYF,TGTGCCAGCAGTTTGATGGGAATTGGAAACACCATATATTTT
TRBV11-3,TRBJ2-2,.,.,CASSQAGYSGELFF,TGTGCCAGCAGCCAGGCGGGATACTCCGGGGAGCTGTTTTTT
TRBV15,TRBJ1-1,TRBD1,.,CATSRAGQGVLLGTEAFF,TGTGCCACCAGCAGAGCTGGACAGGGGGTTTTGCTGGGCACTGAAGCTTTCTTT